This T cell receptor beta chain was documented in a study of long-term antiretroviral therapy in people with HIV. The study's findings and limits: Controls showed broader CDR3 length ranges than did the HIV repertoires. Pre-ART clonal expansions dominated every time point's repertoire. Following ART, diversity rose but still fell short of transplant donor controls.

The germline V gene has CDR1 MNHEY and CDR2 SVGAGI. The CDR3 runs to 15 residues. Trimming cost V 0 bases and J 8 bases; bases outside gene matches: 6. Sequencing used immunoSEQ v3.0 at survey level. Repertoires were generated with immunoSEQ multiplex PCR, while TCRdb's copy carries only in-frame clones and drops some. The table includes 7,800 or so clones, approximately 80% detected once. Remarks on this clone: Its cognate antigen is unknown.

This chain uses TRBV6-5 with TRBJ2-1, with 8 bases identical to TRBD2. The source was unsorted PBMCs, collected 0.1 years after starting antiretroviral therapy. This clonotype originated in a man aged 35-49 years with HIV. Here the CDR3 DNA reads TGTGCCAGCAGTTACTCCCGGGGGGGTGGGGATGAGCAGTTCTTC. It translates to CASSYSRGGGDEQFF.